This is a list of T cell receptor beta chains from one sample in a study of T-cell reconstitution after alpha-beta-depleted transplantation in children. TCRdb passed the PCR reads through MiXCR, listing each CDR3 protein once. The sample lists 200,000 to 250,000 distinct CDR3 sequences; about 24% were seen once. The sample consisted of PBMCs, mostly from graft donor cells, taken 360 days after TCRalphabeta/CD19-depleted stem cell transplant. The receptors stem from a female patient between 2 and 15 years old who had a stem cell transplant for congenital amegakaryocytic thrombocytopenia, so the T cells may come from the graft donor. Each CDR3 is given with its conserved first and last residue. D genes are given only for firm matches. Only some rows state a clone size, as once, few, many or a class for expanded clones.

V	size	J	D	CDR3	DNA
TRBV5-1	.	TRBJ2-1	TRBD1	CASSLALGQIPYNEQFF	TGCGCCAGCAGCTTGGCGCTGGGACAGATACCCTACAATGAGCAGTTCTTC
TRBV2	few	TRBJ2-4	TRBD2	CASSYTTSGGIIQYF	TGTGCCAGCAGCTATACGACTAGCGGGGGGATCATTCAGTACTTC
TRBV5-6	.	TRBJ1-5	.	CASSFFGTGNQPQHF	TGTGCCAGCAGCTTCTTCGGGACCGGCAATCAGCCCCAGCATTTT
TRBV7-2	few	TRBJ2-5	TRBD2	CASSPLAGVETQYF	TGTGCCAGCAGCCCTTTAGCGGGGGTTGAGACCCAGTACTTC
TRBV28	.	TRBJ2-3	.	CACSVALGSTDTQYF	TGTGCCTGCAGTGTAGCACTAGGTAGCACAGATACGCAGTATTTT
TRBV5-1	.	TRBJ2-3	TRBD1	CASSWDFLDRGQLRTDTQYF	TGCGCCAGCAGCTGGGACTTTTTGGACAGGGGGCAATTACGCACAGATACGCAGTATTTT
TRBV7-8	.	TRBJ1-1	.	CASSPTSGALTEAFF	TGTGCCAGCAGCCCCACCTCCGGGGCCCTCACTGAAGCTTTCTTT
TRBV4-2	.	TRBJ2-1	TRBD2	CARSPRPSGLQPREFF	TGTGCCAGGAGCCCCCGGCCTAGCGGGCTACAACCGAGGGAGTTCTTC
TRBV1	few	TRBJ2-3	.	CTSSPRAGTSGRMPDTQYF	TGTACCAGCAGCCCCCGGGCCGGGACTAGCGGGAGGATGCCAGATACGCAGTATTTT
TRBV27	.	TRBJ1-5	.	CASSPLPEQPQHF	TGTGCCAGCAGCCCTCTCCCCGAACAGCCCCAGCATTTT
TRBV29-1	many	TRBJ2-5	TRBD1	CSVPLGQGQETQYF	TGCAGCGTTCCCTTGGGACAGGGACAAGAGACCCAGTACTTC
TRBV5-1	few	TRBJ2-1	TRBD2	CASSSLGSGDEQFF	TGCGCCAGCAGCTCACTAGGGAGCGGGGATGAGCAGTTCTTC
TRBV20-1	.	TRBJ2-1	.	CSAREHWSYNEQFF	TGCAGTGCTAGAGAGCACTGGTCCTACAATGAGCAGTTCTTC
TRBV24-1	.	TRBJ2-2	.	CATSAHRDGGTGELFF	TGTGCCACCAGTGCCCATCGGGACGGCGGCACCGGGGAGCTGTTTTTT
TRBV29-1	few	TRBJ2-7	TRBD2	CSVEVSGANYEQYF	TGCAGCGTTGAAGTAAGCGGGGCCAACTACGAGCAGTACTTC
TRBV10-3	.	TRBJ1-6	.	CAWRLCVSYNSPLHF	TGTGCCTGGCGTCTATGCGTCTCCTATAATTCACCCCTCCACTTT
TRBV28	.	TRBJ2-5	.	CASSLSSGNVETQYF	TGTGCCAGCAGTTTAAGTAGCGGAAACGTGGAGACCCAGTACTTC
TRBV4-3	few	TRBJ2-7	.	CASSQDPEWGSYEQYF	TGCGCCAGCAGCCAAGATCCCGAATGGGGCTCCTACGAGCAGTACTTC
TRBV15	few	TRBJ1-3	.	CATSRYPHSGNTIYF	TGTGCCACCAGCAGGTACCCCCACTCTGGAAACACCATATATTTT
TRBV20-1	.	TRBJ2-7	TRBD2	CSAQNRSSGLYEQYF	TGCAGTGCTCAAAATCGATCTAGCGGACTATACGAGCAGTACTTC
TRBV5-1	many	TRBJ1-4	.	CASRRDGNEKLFF	TGCGCCAGCAGACGGGACGGGAATGAAAAACTGTTTTTT
TRBV27	.	TRBJ2-1	.	CASRSGTRTNNEQFF	TGTGCCAGCAGGTCTGGAACAAGAACGAACAATGAGCAGTTCTTC
TRBV20-1	.	TRBJ2-1	TRBD2	CSARSLAGYNEQFF	TGCAGTGCTAGAAGCCTAGCGGGGTACAATGAGCAGTTCTTC
TRBV7-2	few	TRBJ2-5	.	CASSTRSGKRAQETQYF	TGTGCCAGCAGCACACGTAGCGGAAAGAGGGCCCAAGAGACCCAGTACTTC
TRBV28	.	TRBJ1-5	TRBD1	CASRRTGGQPQHF	TGTGCCAGCAGACGGACAGGGGGCCAGCCCCAGCATTTT
TRBV2	.	TRBJ2-1	TRBD2	CASSGPGLAALWEQFF	TGTGCCAGCAGTGGACCGGGACTAGCGGCTTTGTGGGAGCAGTTCTTC
TRBV10-3	few	TRBJ2-3	TRBD2	CAISETGGRALLSGGTQYF	TGTGCCATCAGTGAAACTGGCGGGAGGGCCCTATTGTCAGGAGGTACGCAGTATTTT
TRBV20-1	once	TRBJ1-4	.	CSASPKTEEIPTNEKLFF	TGCAGTGCTAGTCCAAAGACGGAAGAGATCCCAACTAATGAAAAACTGTTTTTT
TRBV7-3	once	TRBJ2-1	.	CASSPRKSSYNEQFF	TGTGCCAGCTCCCCCCGCAAGAGCTCCTACAATGAGCAGTTCTTC
TRBV28	.	TRBJ2-1	TRBD2	CASSSYPAGGLYNEQFF	TGTGCCAGCAGTTCCTATCCAGCGGGGGGTCTATACAATGAGCAGTTCTTC
TRBV30	.	TRBJ2-1	.	CAWSLVGEQFF	TGTGCCTGGAGTCTTGTAGGTGAGCAGTTCTTC